The 28 T cell receptor gamma chains listed next were all sequenced from one sample in a study of γδ T cells in repeated Plasmodium falciparum infection (dated by TCRdb to the early 2020s). Libraries were prepared through multiplex PCR. Sequencing used an Illumina MiSeq. The public reads were reprocessed by TCRdb using CATT, and rows of matching DNA were later combined. Within this sample are about 30,000 gamma-chain clones, with over 1.1% of them counted one time only. In total, the top ten clones hold approximately 19% of the sample. For bulk TCR repertoire analysis, Vgamma9/Vdelta2+ and Vdelta2-negative gammadelta T cell populations were isolated by flow sorting from peripheral blood mononuclear cells. Sequencing was done on a sample of gamma-delta T cells from blood. The source is a pool of human donors (malaria-infected and uninfected, not separated).

This clone was counted at least ten times. For this DNA, TCRdb reports the protein of a much larger clone, which diverges at residue 5, most likely from a read error; the protein presented here is translated directly from the DNA. The rearrangement links TRGV9 to TRGJ1 or TRGJ2. Here the J gene was assigned by germline matching of the DNA, as TCRdb has none. The CDR3 is 11 residues long. V was pared by 5 bases and J by 8 bases, with 6 bases of the junction left unmatched. CDR1 and CDR2 from the germline V gene are GITISATS and ISYDGTV (reference sequence). CDR3 coding DNA: TGTGCCTTGTGGGGGCCCAATAAGAAACTCTTT. This encodes CALWGPNKKLF.

This clone was counted between two and nine times. The protein that TCRdb holds for this DNA derives from a much larger clone and differs from the translated DNA at residue 4, which likely indicates a read error; the protein shown here is translated from the DNA. The chain links TRGV2 to TRGJP2. TCRdb gives no J gene; it was assigned here by matching the DNA to germline. The CDR3 runs 13 residues. CDR1 and CDR2 (germline): EGSNGY, YDSYNSKV. V was clipped by 9 bases and J by 3 bases; unmatched bases: 7. CDR3 nucleotide sequence: TGTGCCACCCGGGCCCGTAGTGATTGGATCAAGACGTTT. This encodes CATRARSDWIKTF.

The V gene is TRGV3; the J gene was not called. From germline, CDR1 is VTNTFY and CDR2 YDVSTARD (reference sequence). The CDR3 spans 11 residues. The CDR3 sequence: CAPGTGTQKLF. CDR3 in DNA: TGTGCACCTGGGACAGGGACACAAAAACTCTTT.

This clone was counted ten times or more. Only one base separates this from a far larger clonotype, so it likely reflects a read error. Other DNA sequences in this sample translate to the same CDR3. V usage is TRGV9 and J usage is TRGJ1 or TRGJ2. Germline V CDR1 and CDR2: GITISATS, ISYDGTV (reference sequence). CDR3 length: 13 residues. CDR3 protein: CALWEVFYYKKLF. The CDR3 coding sequence is TGTGCCCTGTGGGAGGTGTTTTATTATAAGAAACTCTTT.

A word on this clone: A far larger clone is off by one base, so a read error is likely. Other DNA sequences in this sample translate to the same CDR3. This chain uses TRGV4 with TRGJ1 or TRGJ2. TCRdb does not report a J gene; here it was assigned by matching the DNA to germline references. Germline CDR1 and CDR2: EGSTGY and YDSYTSSV. Trimming removed 5 bases from V and 4 bases from J; junction bases left unmatched: 11. This CDR3 has 14 residues. The CDR3 sequence: CATWAKPNYYKKLF. The CDR3 nucleotides read TGTGCCACCTGGGCCAAACCCAACTATTATAAGAAACTCTTT.

A remark on this clone: This is likely an artifact of a read error, given a far larger clone one base away. Other DNA sequences in this specimen translate into the identical CDR3. CDR3 in amino acids: CALWEVQCYYKKLF. The DNA of the CDR3 is TGTGCCTTATGGGAGGTGCAATGTTATTATAAGAAACTCTTT. The chain has TRGV9 and TRGJ1 or TRGJ2. The J gene is not listed in TCRdb, so it was assigned here from a DNA match to germline. The CDR3 is 14 amino acids. CDR1 is GITISATS and CDR2 is ISYDGTV in the germline V gene (reference sequence).

About this clone: A far bigger clonotype differs at one base, so this is likely a read error. Within the sample, other DNA sequences also encode this same CDR3. The gene calls are TRGV9 and TRGJ1 or TRGJ2. The J gene was missing in TCRdb and was found by matching the end of the DNA to germline. The CDR3 totals 14 residues. Germline assignment: CDR1 GITISATS and CDR2 ISYDGTV (reference sequence). With V trimmed by 3 bases and J by 2 bases, 7 bases remained unmatched. In DNA, the CDR3 is TGTGCCTTGTGGGAGACTCAGGATTATTATAAGAAACTCTTT. Protein product: CALWETQDYYKKLF.

This clone showed up many times. A much larger clone sits a single nucleotide away, making a read error possible. V gene TRGV2 combines with J gene TRGJ1 or TRGJ2. There are 11 residues in the CDR3. The germline CDR1 and CDR2 sequences are EGSNGY and YDSYNSKV. The ends lost 2 bases at V and 8 bases at J; junction bases unmatched: 3. CDR3 residues: CATWDDHKKLF. In DNA, the CDR3 is TGTGCCACCTGGGACGACCATAAGAAACTCTTT.

This clone was counted ten times or more. The protein held in TCRdb is that of a much larger clone and does not match this DNA's translation at residue 10, likely because of a read error; the protein shown is translated from the DNA. The chain recombines TRGV9 with TRGJP1. Germline CDR1 reads GITISATS; CDR2 reads ISYDGTV (reference sequence). Trimming took 1 base from V and 12 from J; bases not matched to a gene: 11. CDR3 length: 14 amino acids. The CDR3 reads CALWEVVESRFKIF. The CDR3 coding sequence is TGTGCCTTGTGGGAGGTTGTAGAGAGTCGGTTCAAGATATTT.

The sample holds a few counts of this clone. A single base is all that separates this from a far larger clone, so a read error is likely. This same CDR3 is encoded by further DNA sequences in the sample. The chain employs TRGV4 and TRGJ1 or TRGJ2. Here the J gene was assigned by germline matching of the DNA, as TCRdb has none. Germline CDR1 and CDR2: EGSTGY and YDSYTSSV. The ends lost 0 bases at V and 10 bases at J; junction bases unmatched: 9. The CDR3 is 13 residues long. The CDR3 sequence is CATWDGRLYKKLF. DNA of the CDR3: TGTGCCACCTGGGATGGGCGGCTTTACAAGAAACTCTTT.

This clone was recorded at least ten times. A read error likely explains this, since a far larger clone differs by one base. The sample contains more than one DNA sequence encoding this CDR3. This chain uses TRGV9 with TRGJP. Per germline, CDR1 GITISATS and CDR2 ISYDGTV (reference sequence). This CDR3 is built from 15 residues. The DNA of the CDR3 is TGCGCCTTGTGGACAGAAGAGTTGGGCAAAAAAATCAAGGTATTT. Its translation: CALWTEELGKKIKVF.

This clone has at least ten counts. TCRdb lists the protein of a much larger clone for this DNA, which differs at residue 7, so this is likely a read error; the protein given here is translated from the DNA itself. In the same sample, other DNA sequences code for this CDR3. The chain links TRGV2 to TRGJ1 or TRGJ2. V lost 0 bases and J lost 10; bases outside the gene matches: 6. In germline, CDR1 is EGSNGY, CDR2 YDSYNSKV. This CDR3 spans 12 amino acids. CDR3 DNA sequence: TGTGCCACCTGGGACGGGACGGGAAAGAAACTCTTT. Its protein product is CATWDGTGKKLF.

As to this clone: One base separates it from a far larger clone, so it is likely a read error. Other DNA sequences in the same sample also yield this CDR3. The rearrangement uses TRGV9 and TRGJP. The J gene was not available in TCRdb and was assigned here by matching the DNA to germline segments. The CDR3 consists of 18 residues. Per germline, CDR1 GITISATS and CDR2 ISYDGTV (reference sequence). The V gene end was trimmed by 2 bases and the J gene end by 5 bases; junction bases not matched to a gene: 9. DNA of the CDR3: TGTGCCTTGTGGGAGGGCCTAACGAAAGAGTTGGGCAAAAAAATCAAGGTATTT. Protein: CALWEGLTKELGKKIKVF.

This clone was observed many times. The protein in TCRdb stems from a much larger clone and differs at residue 9 from this DNA's translation, likely a read error; here the protein is translated from the DNA. The chain couples TRGV9 to TRGJP. TCRdb carries no J gene annotation; the J gene was assigned here by matching the DNA with germline. CDR3 length: 16 amino acids. Per germline, CDR1 GITISATS and CDR2 ISYDGTV (reference sequence). The CDR3 is CALWEVEESGKKIKVF. CDR3 nucleotide sequence: TGTGCCTTGTGGGAGGTAGAAGAGTCGGGCAAAAAAATCAAGGTATTT.

Remarks on this clone: A far larger clone lies a single base away; this is likely a read error. Other DNA sequences from this sample encode an identical CDR3 as well. The V and J genes are TRGV3 and TRGJ1 or TRGJ2. The J gene was not available in TCRdb and was assigned here by matching the DNA to germline segments. Germline loops: CDR1 VTNTFY, CDR2 YDVSTARD (reference sequence). J gave up 7 bases and V 1 base, and 7 bases lay outside the gene matches. The CDR3 has 13 residues. CDR3 in DNA: TGTGCCACCTGGGACAGACTATACTATAAGAAACTCTTT. Encoded protein: CATWDRLYYKKLF.

As for this clone: TCRdb shows a much larger clone's protein in place of this DNA's translation, and the two differ at residue 6, likely through a read error; the protein shown is translated from the DNA. The CDR3: CATWTPRYYKKLF. CDR3 nucleotides: TGTGCCACCTGGACCCCCCGGTATTATAAGAAACTCTTT. The rearrangement uses TRGV5 and TRGJ1 or TRGJ2. The J gene, absent from TCRdb, was called here by matching the DNA to germline. Germline assignment: CDR1 VINAFY and CDR2 YDVSNSKD. V shed 6 bases and J 4 bases; nucleotides not matched to a gene: 9. The CDR3 has 13 amino acids.

This clone was picked up many times. The protein that TCRdb holds for this DNA derives from a much larger clone and differs from the translated DNA at residue 14, which likely indicates a read error; the protein shown here is translated from the DNA. The CDR3 region is CALWEVQGVTYYKELF. The CDR3 coding sequence is TGTGCCTTGTGGGAGGTGCAGGGGGTGACTTATTATAAGGAACTCTTT. The chain couples TRGV9 to TRGJ1 or TRGJ2. Germline V gene lookup returns CDR1 GITISATS and CDR2 ISYDGTV (reference sequence). This CDR3 is built from 16 residues.

Turning to this clone: The protein that TCRdb holds for this DNA derives from a much larger clone and differs from the translated DNA at residue 10, which likely indicates a read error; the protein shown here is translated from the DNA. For the V gene the call is TRGV9; the J gene has no call. The length of the CDR3 is 13 residues. Germline CDR1 is GITISATS and CDR2 is ISYDGTV (reference sequence). In nucleotides, the CDR3 is TGTGCCTTGTGGGACTCCCCGTGGTATAATAAACTCTTT. Its translation: CALWDSPWYNKLF.

For this clone: TCRdb lists the protein of a much larger clone for this DNA, which differs at residue 13, so this is likely a read error; the protein given here is translated from the DNA itself. The chain couples TRGV9 to TRGJP. This CDR3 region has 17 residues. CDR1 and CDR2 from the germline V gene are GITISATS and ISYDGTV (reference sequence). The CDR3 here is CALWEAHQELGKEIKVF. CDR3 sequence (DNA): TGTGCCTTGTGGGAGGCTCATCAAGAGTTGGGCAAAGAAATCAAGGTATTT.

This clone showed up many times. This rearrangement joins TRGV5 to TRGJ1 or TRGJ2. The germline V gene encodes CDR1 VINAFY and CDR2 YDVSNSKD. V lost 2 bases to trimming and J lost 5 bases; unmatched junction nucleotides: 6. The CDR3 is 13 amino acids. CDR3 in amino acids: CATWDTRDYKKLF. The CDR3 DNA follows: TGTGCCACCTGGGACACCCGGGATTATAAGAAACTCTTT.

With regard to this clone: One base separates it from a far larger clone, so it is likely a read error. The same CDR3 can be traced to other DNA sequences in this sample. DNA of the CDR3: TGTGCCACCTGGGACCTGATTGATTGGATCAAAACGTTT. Protein product: CATWDLIDWIKTF. No J gene was called, and the V gene is TRGV3. The CDR3 spans 13 residues. Germline lookup yields CDR1 VTNTFY and CDR2 YDVSTARD (reference sequence).

This clone was found many times. TCRdb assigns this DNA the protein of a much larger clone, which departs from its translation at residue 7; this likely reflects a read error, and the protein shown comes from translating the DNA. This rearrangement joins TRGV9 to TRGJP. The J gene, left out of TCRdb, was set here by checking the DNA against germline. The CDR3 has 14 amino acids. Germline values: CDR1 GITISATS, CDR2 ISYDGTV (reference sequence). The CDR3 nucleotides are TGTGCCTTGTGGTCAGAGTCGGGCAAAAAAATCAAGGTATTT. Translated: CALWSESGKKIKVF.

This clone was seen only a few times. This likely stems from a read error, as it lies one base from a far larger clone. The identical CDR3 is also encoded by other nucleotide sequences in the sample. This chain links TRGV9 with TRGJP. TCRdb carries no J gene annotation; the J gene was assigned here by matching the DNA with germline. Germline-derived CDR1 and CDR2 are GITISATS and ISYDGTV (reference sequence). This CDR3 contains 17 residues. V shed 0 bases, J shed 11 bases, and the junction held 10 bases outside the gene matches. CDR3 in DNA: TGTGCCTTGTGGGAGGTGCGGGGGCAACTGGGCAAAAAAATCAAGGTATTT. Encoded protein: CALWEVRGQLGKKIKVF.

This clone has ten or more counts. The chain uses TRGV3 and TRGJP2. The CDR3 spans 16 residues. CDR1 VTNTFY and CDR2 YDVSTARD come from the germline V gene (reference sequence). Losses at the gene ends were 0 bases for V and 2 bases for J; bases not matched to a gene: 6. The CDR3 reads CATWDRPRSSDWIKTF. DNA for the CDR3: TGTGCCACCTGGGACAGGCCGCGGAGTAGTGATTGGATCAAGACGTTT.

For this clone: This may be a read error: a much more frequent sequence differs by one nucleotide. The V gene is TRGV2; the J gene was not called. The CDR3 runs 14 residues. Germline V lookup: CDR1 EGSNGY, CDR2 YDSYNSKV. The CDR3 DNA is TGTGCCACCTGGGACGGGCCTCGGAATTATAAGAAACTCTTC. It translates to CATWDGPRNYKKLF.

Notes on this clone: TCRdb lists the protein of a much larger clone for this DNA, which differs at residue 3, so this is likely a read error; the protein given here is translated from the DNA itself. This chain connects TRGV4 to TRGJ1 or TRGJ2. TCRdb lists no J gene, so it was determined here by aligning the DNA to germline. The length of the CDR3 is 11 residues. The germline V gene encodes CDR1 EGSTGY and CDR2 YDSYTSSV. The CDR3 coding sequence is TGTGCCGCCTGGGATCCGGATAAGAAACTCTTT. Translation gives CAAWDPDKKLF.

On this clone: A far bigger clonotype differs at one base, so this is likely a read error. Other DNA sequences of this sample code for an identical CDR3. This rearrangement joins TRGV4 to TRGJ1 or TRGJ2. TCRdb leaves out the J gene; it was filled in here by matching the DNA to germline. The V gene's germline CDR1 is EGSTGY and CDR2 YDSYTSSV. J gave up 7 bases and V 0 bases, and 6 bases lay outside the gene matches. This CDR3 has 13 residues. The CDR3 loop is CATWDGPSYKKLF. CDR3 sequence (DNA): TGTGCCACCTGGGATGGGCCCTCCTATAAGAAACTCTTT.

The table lists this clone with many counts. TCRdb's listed protein matches a much larger clone and diverges from this DNA's translation at residue 8, likely through a read error; the protein shown comes from the DNA. The V and J genes are TRGV9 and TRGJP. CDR1 is GITISATS and CDR2 is ISYDGTV in the germline V gene (reference sequence). The CDR3 extends over 15 amino acids. The CDR3 loop is CALWGAESGKKIKVF. Written as DNA, the CDR3 is TGTGCCTTGTGGGGAGCGGAGTCGGGCAAAAAAATCAAGGTATTT.